The present T cell receptor (beta chain) was sequenced within a study of T cells in Graves' hyperthyroidism and ophthalmopathy. The study, taken as a whole, reports: Researchers report that a 13 V-J model separated ophthalmopathy from stable hyperthyroidism. Among clonotypes expanded in thyroid above 0.001, most were also found in blood.

From RNA transcripts, TCR beta CDR3 regions were amplified. Carried out on the TCR CDR3, a first-round RT-PCR used the HTBI primer set. TCRdb re-called the multiplex PCR reads with MiXCR, one entry per CDR3 protein. Seen here are about 98,000 distinct CDR3 sequences, around 42% observed once, and the top ten hold about a tenth. There are many counts of this clonotype. Its antigen is not identified. V gave up 5 bases and J gave up 3 bases, with 20 bases separating them. The CDR3 sequence is 16 residues long. In germline, CDR1 is SEHNR, CDR2 FQNEAQ (reference sequence). V gene TRBV7-9 combines with J gene TRBJ2-7; maybe TRBD1 (6 bases). This sequence was found in a woman under 40 with Graves' hyperthyroidism. Sequencing input: peripheral blood or thyroid tissue (not recorded which). The CDR3 nucleotides read TGTGCCAGCAGCCCTACCCTAAAGGACAGCTACTACGAGCAGTACTTC. Its translation: CASSPTLKDSYYEQYF.